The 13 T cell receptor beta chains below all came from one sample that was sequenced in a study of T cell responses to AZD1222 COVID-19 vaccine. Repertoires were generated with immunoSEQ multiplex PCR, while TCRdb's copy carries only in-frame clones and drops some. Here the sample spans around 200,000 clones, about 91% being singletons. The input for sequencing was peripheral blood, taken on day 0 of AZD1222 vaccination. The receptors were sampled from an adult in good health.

CDR3 in DNA: TGTGCCAGCAGCTTGGCAGACAGGGACAATCAGCCCCAGCATTTT. Its translation is CASSLADRDNQPQHF. V and J are TRBV5-6 and TRBJ1-5; 7 positions match TRBD1. Germline loops: CDR1 SGHDT, CDR2 YYEEEE. V was clipped by 0 bases and J by 3 bases; unmatched bases: 3. This CDR3 comprises 15 residues.

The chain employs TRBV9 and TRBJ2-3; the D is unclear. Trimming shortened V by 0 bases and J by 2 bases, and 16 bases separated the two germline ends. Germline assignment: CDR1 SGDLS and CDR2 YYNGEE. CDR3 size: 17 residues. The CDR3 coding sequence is TGTGCCAGCAGCGTAGGGCCTATCCCTTCCCTCACAGATACGCAGTATTTT. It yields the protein CASSVGPIPSLTDTQYF. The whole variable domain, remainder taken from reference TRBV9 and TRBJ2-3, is DSGVTQTPKHLITATGQRVTLRCSPRSGDLSVYWYQQSLDQGLQFLIQYYNGEERAKGNILERFSAQQFPDLHSELNLSSLELGDSALYFCASSVGPIPSLTDTQYFGPGTRLTVL.

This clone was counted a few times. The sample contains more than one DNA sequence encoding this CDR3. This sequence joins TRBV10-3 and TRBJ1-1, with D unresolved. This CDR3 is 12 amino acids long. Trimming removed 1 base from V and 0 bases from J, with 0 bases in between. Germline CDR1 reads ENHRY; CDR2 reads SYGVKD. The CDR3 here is CAISELNTEAFF. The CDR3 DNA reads TGTGCCATCAGTGAGTTGAACACTGAAGCTTTCTTT.

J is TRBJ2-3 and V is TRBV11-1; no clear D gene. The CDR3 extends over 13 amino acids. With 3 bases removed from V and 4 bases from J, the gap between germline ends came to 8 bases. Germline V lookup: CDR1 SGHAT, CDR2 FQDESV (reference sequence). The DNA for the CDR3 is TGTGCCAGCAGCTTTTCTCAGGCAGATACGCAGTATTTT. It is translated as CASSFSQADTQYF.

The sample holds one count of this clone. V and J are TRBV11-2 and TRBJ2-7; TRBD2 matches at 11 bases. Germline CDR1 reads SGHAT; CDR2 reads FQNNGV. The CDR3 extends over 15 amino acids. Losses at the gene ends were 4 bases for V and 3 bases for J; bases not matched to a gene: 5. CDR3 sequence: CASSSLAGVLYEQYF. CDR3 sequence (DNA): TGTGCCAGCAGCTCACTAGCGGGGGTCCTCTACGAGCAGTACTTC.

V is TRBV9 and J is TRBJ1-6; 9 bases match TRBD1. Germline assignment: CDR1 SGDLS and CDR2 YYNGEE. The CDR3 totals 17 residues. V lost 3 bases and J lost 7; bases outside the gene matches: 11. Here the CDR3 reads CASSDLPPGTGNSPLHF. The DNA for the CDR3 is TGTGCCAGCAGCGACCTACCTCCCGGGACAGGGAATTCACCCCTCCACTTT.

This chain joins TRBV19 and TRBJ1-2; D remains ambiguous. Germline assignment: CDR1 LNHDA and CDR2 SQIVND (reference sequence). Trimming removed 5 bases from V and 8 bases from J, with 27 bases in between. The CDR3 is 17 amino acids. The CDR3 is CASSSLQNYESSGGYTF. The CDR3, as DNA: TGTGCCAGTAGTTCCCTACAGAACTACGAATCCTCGGGGGGCTACACCTTC. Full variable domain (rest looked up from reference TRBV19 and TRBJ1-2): DGGITQSPKYLFRKEGQNVTLSCEQNLNHDAMYWYRQDPGQGLRLIYYSQIVNDFQKGDIAEGYSVSREKKESFPLTVTSAQKNPTAFYLCASSSLQNYESSGGYTFGSGTRLTVV.

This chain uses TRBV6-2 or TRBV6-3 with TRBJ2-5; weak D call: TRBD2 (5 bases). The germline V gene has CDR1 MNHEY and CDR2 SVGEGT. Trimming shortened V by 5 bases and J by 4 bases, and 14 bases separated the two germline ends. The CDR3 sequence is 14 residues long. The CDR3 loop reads CASSHRGYPETQYF. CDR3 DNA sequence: TGTGCCAGCAGTCACCGCGGGTACCCAGAGACCCAGTACTTC.

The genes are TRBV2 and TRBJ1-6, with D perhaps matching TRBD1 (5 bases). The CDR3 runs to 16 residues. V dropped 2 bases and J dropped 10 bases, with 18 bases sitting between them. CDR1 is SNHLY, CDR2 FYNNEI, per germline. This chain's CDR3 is CASSETGTSSVSPLHF. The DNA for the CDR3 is TGTGCCAGCAGTGAAACAGGCACCTCATCCGTCTCACCCCTCCACTTT.

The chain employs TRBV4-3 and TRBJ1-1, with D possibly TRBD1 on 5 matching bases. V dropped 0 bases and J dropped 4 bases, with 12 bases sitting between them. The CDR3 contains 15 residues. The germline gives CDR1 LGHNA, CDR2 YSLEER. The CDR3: CASSQDQDRSTEAFF. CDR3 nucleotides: TGCGCCAGCAGCCAAGATCAAGACAGAAGCACTGAAGCTTTCTTT.

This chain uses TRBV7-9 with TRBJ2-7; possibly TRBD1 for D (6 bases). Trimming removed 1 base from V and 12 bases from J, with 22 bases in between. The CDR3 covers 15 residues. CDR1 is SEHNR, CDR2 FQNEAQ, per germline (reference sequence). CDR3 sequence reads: CASSLGSGQSSVRYF. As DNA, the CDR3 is TGTGCCAGCAGCTTAGGCTCAGGACAGAGTTCGGTTAGGTACTTC.

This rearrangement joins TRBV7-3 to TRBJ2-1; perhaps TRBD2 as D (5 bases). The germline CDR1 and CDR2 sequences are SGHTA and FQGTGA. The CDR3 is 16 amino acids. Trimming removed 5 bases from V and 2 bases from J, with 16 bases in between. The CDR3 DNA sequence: TGTGCCAGCAGCCCACTAGTCCCGGTAGCCTACAATGAGCAGTTCTTC. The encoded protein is CASSPLVPVAYNEQFF.

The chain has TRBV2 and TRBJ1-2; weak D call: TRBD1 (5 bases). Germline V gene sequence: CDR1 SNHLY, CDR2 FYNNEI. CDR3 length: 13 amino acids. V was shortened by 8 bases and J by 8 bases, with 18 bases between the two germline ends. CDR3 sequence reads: CASVTGDLYGYTF. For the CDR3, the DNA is TGTGCCAGCGTTACAGGAGATCTCTACGGCTACACCTTC.